The source of this T cell receptor beta chain is a study of blood T cell repertoires in COVID-19. Study details: The United States, Italy and Spain provided the acute and convalescent COVID-19 samples. In each case, the material was cDNA or gDNA derived from T cells, B-cell-depleted T cells, or PBMCs.

This clone was picked up a small number of times. Trimming shortened V by 2 bases and J by 5 bases, and 4 bases separated the two germline ends. The V gene's germline CDR1 is GTSNPN and CDR2 SVGIG (reference sequence). This CDR3 spans 11 amino acids. The authors' processing: Amplification of reference gene primers provided the estimated nucleated cell counts. Data came from immunoSEQ multiplex PCR; TCRdb stores just in-frame clones and leaves some out. V, J and clone size were drawn from that table, and D and trimming were deduced from the DNA. The sample lists roughly 69,000 clones, around 80% occurring once. Patients from Seattle were sampled longitudinally, starting during active infection.

This chain uses TRBV30 with TRBJ2-1; D unclear. The clonotype originates from a man in his fifties or sixties with COVID-19, enrolled during active disease. Sequenced input: peripheral blood. The DNA for the CDR3 is TGTGCCTGGAGTAACAACAATGAGCAGTTCTTC. Translating it yields CAWSNNNEQFF.